This T cell receptor beta chain was sequenced during a study of shared clonotypes between healthy human individuals. Method: immunoSEQ multiplex PCR; TCRdb's copy keeps in-frame clones and lacks some. The sample shows around 2.1 million clones, under 95% of them seen only once. CD45RO-negative cells were positively selected for CCR7, leaving out terminally differentiated effector memory CD45RA+ cells. The source is a man in his late teens or twenties in good health. Some clones in this sample may be carry-over from other donors' samples. What was sequenced was naive CD8+ T cells from PBMCs.

DNA for the CDR3: TGTGCCAGCAGTGAATGGAAGAGACTTAGCAATCAGCCCCAGCATTTT. Its translation is CASSEWKRLSNQPQHF. V gene TRBV6-1 combines with J gene TRBJ1-5; D not resolved. Trimming stripped 2 bases from V and 0 bases from J, with 11 bases between. Per germline, CDR1 MNHNS and CDR2 SASEGT. CDR3 length equals 16 residues.